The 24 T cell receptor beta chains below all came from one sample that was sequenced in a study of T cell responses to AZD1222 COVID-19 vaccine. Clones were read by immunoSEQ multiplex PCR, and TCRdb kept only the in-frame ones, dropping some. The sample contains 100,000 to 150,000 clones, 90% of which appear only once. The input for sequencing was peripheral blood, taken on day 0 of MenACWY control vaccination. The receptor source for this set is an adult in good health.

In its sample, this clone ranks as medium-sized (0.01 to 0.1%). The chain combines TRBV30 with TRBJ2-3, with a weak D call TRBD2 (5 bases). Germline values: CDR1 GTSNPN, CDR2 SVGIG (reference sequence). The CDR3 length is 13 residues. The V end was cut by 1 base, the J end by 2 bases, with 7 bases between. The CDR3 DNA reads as TGTGCCTGGAGTGCCGGGAACACAGATACGCAGTATTTT. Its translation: CAWSAGNTDTQYF.

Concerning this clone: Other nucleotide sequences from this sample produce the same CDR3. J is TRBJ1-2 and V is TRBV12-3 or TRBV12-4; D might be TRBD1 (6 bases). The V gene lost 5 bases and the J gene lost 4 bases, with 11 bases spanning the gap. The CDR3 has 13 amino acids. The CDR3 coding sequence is TGTGCCAGCAGTCGAGGACAGCTCTATGGCTACACCTTC. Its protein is CASSRGQLYGYTF.

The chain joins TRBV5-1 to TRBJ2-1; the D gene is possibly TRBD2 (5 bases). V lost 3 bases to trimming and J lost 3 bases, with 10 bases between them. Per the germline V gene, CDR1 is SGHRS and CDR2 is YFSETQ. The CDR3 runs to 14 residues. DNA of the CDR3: TGCGCCAGCAGCTCGGACGGGAACTACAATGAGCAGTTCTTC. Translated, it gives CASSSDGNYNEQFF.

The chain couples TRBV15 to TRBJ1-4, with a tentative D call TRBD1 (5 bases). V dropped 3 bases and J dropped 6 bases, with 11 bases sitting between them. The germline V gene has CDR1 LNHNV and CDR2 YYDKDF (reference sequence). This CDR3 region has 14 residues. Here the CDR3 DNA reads TGTGCCACCAGCAGGCAGGGATTTGATGAAAAACTGTTTTTT. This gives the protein CATSRQGFDEKLFF.

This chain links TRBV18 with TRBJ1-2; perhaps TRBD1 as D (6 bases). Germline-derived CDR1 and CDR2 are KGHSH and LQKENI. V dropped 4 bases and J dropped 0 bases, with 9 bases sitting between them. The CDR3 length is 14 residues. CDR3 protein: CASSRDTSNYGYTF. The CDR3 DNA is TGTGCCAGCTCACGGGACACCTCTAACTATGGCTACACCTTC.

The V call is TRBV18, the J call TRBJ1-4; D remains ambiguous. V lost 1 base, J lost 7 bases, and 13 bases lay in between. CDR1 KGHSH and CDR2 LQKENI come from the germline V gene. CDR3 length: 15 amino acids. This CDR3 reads CASSPLSLPGEKLFF. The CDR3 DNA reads TGTGCCAGCTCACCACTTTCCCTTCCGGGTGAAAAACTGTTTTTT.

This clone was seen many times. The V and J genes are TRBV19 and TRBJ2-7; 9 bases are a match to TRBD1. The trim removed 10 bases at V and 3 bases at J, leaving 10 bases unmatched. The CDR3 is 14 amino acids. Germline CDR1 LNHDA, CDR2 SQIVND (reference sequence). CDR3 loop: CATSHTGGVYEQYF. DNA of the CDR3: TGTGCCACCAGCCACACAGGGGGCGTCTACGAGCAGTACTTC.

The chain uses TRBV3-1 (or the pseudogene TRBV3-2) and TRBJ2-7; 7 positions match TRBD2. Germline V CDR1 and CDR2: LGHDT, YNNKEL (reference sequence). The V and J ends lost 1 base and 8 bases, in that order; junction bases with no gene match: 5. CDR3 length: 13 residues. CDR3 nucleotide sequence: TGTGCCAGCAGCCAAGGACTAGCTTTTCAGCAGTACTTC. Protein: CASSQGLAFQQYF.

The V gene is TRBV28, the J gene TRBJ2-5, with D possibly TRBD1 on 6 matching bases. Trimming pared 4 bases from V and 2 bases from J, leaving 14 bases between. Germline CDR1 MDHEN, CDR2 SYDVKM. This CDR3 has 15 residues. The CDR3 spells CASSSNRVTQETQYF. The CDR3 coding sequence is TGTGCCAGCAGTTCGAACAGGGTTACACAAGAGACCCAGTACTTC.

CDR3 DNA sequence: TGCAGAGAAGACAGGGAGGATGGCTACACCTTC. Protein: CREDREDGYTF. This rearrangement joins TRBV20-1 to TRBJ1-2, with 7 positions matching TRBD1. Per the germline V gene, CDR1 is DFQATT and CDR2 is SNEGSKA (reference sequence). CDR3 size: 11 residues.

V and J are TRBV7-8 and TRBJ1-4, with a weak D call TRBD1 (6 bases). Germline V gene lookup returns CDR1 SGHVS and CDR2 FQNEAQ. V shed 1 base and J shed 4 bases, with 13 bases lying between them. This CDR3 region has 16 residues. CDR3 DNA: TGTGCCAGCAGCTTAGTAGGGGGAGCCCTTAATGAAAAACTGTTTTTT. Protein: CASSLVGGALNEKLFF.

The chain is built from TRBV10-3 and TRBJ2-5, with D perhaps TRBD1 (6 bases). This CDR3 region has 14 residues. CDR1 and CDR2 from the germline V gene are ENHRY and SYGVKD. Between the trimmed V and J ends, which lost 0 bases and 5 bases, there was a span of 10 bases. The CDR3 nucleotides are TGTGCCATCAGTGAGTCGGGGGCACAGGAGACCCAGTACTTC. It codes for CAISESGAQETQYF.

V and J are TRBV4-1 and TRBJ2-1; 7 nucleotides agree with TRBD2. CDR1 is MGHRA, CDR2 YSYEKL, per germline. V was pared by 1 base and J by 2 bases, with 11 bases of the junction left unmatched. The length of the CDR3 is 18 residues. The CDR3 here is CASSQGLAKGRPYNEQFF. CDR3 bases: TGCGCCAGCAGCCAAGGACTAGCTAAAGGGCGACCCTACAATGAGCAGTTCTTC.

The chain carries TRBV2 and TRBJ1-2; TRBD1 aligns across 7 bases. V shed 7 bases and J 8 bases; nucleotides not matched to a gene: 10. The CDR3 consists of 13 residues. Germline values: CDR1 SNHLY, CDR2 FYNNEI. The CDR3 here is CASTTQRGGGYTF. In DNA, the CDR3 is TGTGCCAGCACTACCCAGCGAGGGGGCGGCTACACCTTC.

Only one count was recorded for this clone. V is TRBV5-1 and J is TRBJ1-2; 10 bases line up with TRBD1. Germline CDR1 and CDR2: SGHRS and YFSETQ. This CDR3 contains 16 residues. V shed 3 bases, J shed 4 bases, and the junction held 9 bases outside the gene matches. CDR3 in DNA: TGCGCCAGCAGCTCAAAACCGGGACAGGGGACCTATGGCTACACCTTC. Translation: CASSSKPGQGTYGYTF.

CDR3 protein: CATSTDRADYGYTF. The CDR3 DNA reads as TGTGCCACCAGTACGGACAGGGCTGACTATGGCTACACCTTC. V is TRBV24-1 and J is TRBJ1-2, with TRBD1 identical over 8 bases. The length of the CDR3 is 14 residues. Germline-derived CDR1 and CDR2 are KGHDR and SFDVKD. The V and J ends lost 6 bases and 3 bases, in that order; junction bases with no gene match: 5.

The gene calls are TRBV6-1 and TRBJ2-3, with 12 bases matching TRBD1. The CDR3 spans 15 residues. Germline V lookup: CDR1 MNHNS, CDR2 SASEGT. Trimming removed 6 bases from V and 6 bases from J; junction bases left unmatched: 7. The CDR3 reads CASRLRDRGRDTQYF. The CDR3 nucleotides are TGTGCCAGCAGGCTCCGGGACAGGGGGCGGGATACGCAGTATTTT.

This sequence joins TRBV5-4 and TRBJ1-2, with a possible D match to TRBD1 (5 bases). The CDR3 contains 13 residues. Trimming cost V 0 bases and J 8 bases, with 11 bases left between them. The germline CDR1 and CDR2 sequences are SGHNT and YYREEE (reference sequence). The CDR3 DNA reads TGTGCCAGCAGCTTGGTGGGGGGTCTGGGCTACACCTTC. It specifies CASSLVGGLGYTF.

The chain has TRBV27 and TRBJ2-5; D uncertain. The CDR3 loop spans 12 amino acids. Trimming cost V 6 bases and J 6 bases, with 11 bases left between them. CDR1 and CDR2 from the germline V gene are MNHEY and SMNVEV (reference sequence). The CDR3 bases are TGTGCCAGCAGCCCTTTGGGGAAGACCCAGTACTTC. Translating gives CASSPLGKTQYF.

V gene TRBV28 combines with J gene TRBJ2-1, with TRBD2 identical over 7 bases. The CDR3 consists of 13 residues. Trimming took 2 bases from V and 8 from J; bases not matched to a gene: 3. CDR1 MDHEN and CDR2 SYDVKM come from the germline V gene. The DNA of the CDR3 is TGTGCCAGCAGTTTAGGGGGGGGATATGAGCAGTTCTTC. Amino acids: CASSLGGGYEQFF. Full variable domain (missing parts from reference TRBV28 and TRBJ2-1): DVKVTQSSRYLVKRTGEKVFLECVQDMDHENMFWYRQDPGLGLRLIYFSYDVKMKEKGDIPEGYSVSREKKERFSLILESASTNQTSMYLCASSLGGGYEQFFGPGTRLTVL.

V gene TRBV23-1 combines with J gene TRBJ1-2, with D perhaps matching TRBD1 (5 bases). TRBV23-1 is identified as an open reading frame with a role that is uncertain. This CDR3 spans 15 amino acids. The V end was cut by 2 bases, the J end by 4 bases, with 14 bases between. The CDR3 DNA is TGCGCCAGCAGTCAACCCGAGACGGACACCTATGGCTACACCTTC. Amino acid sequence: CASSQPETDTYGYTF.

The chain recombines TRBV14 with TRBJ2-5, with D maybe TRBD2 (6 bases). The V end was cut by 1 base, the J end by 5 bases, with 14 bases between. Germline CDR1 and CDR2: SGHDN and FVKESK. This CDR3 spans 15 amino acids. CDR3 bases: TGTGCCAGCAGCCAAGCCATTGGAGGGCCCGAGACCCAGTACTTC. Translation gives CASSQAIGGPETQYF.

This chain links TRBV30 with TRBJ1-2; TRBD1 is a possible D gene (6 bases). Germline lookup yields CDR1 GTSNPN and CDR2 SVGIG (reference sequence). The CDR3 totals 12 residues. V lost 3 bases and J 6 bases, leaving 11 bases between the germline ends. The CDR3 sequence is CAWRTGFDGYTF. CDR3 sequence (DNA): TGTGCCTGGAGAACAGGGTTTGATGGCTACACCTTC.

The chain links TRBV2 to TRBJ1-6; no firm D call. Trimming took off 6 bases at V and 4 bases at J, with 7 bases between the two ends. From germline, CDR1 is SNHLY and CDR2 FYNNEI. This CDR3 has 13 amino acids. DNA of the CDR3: TGTGCCAGCAGAGTCAGTTATAATTCACCCCTCCACTTT. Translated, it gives CASRVSYNSPLHF.